This T cell receptor beta chain was profiled in a study of graft-versus-host responses after intestinal transplantation. Study in general: Recipients had transplants, and these were multivisceral, liver-intestinal, or isolated intestinal. Anti-thymocyte globulin induction, then tacrolimus and steroids for around 3 years, went to all recipients.

This CDR3 is built from 13 residues. The V and J ends lost 3 bases and 7 bases respectively, with 13 bases between them. Germline V gene lookup returns CDR1 SGHDT and CDR2 YYEEEE. In the case of this clone: The antigen remains unidentified.

Overall study findings and caveats: The highest levels of circulating GvH clones went along with early declines in HvG clones after transplant. Elevated graft-versus-host to host-versus-graft clonal ratios in allografts were recorded for patients with graft-donor T cell macrochimerism.

Libraries were prepared by immunoSEQ multiplex PCR; TCRdb keeps only in-frame clonotypes and omits some of them. The sample carries some 90,000 clones, around 90% recorded once. The starting material was unstimulated CD4+ T cells sorted from spleen or lymph node cells, obtained before intestinal transplant. The clonotype was recovered from a human donor who received an intestinal transplant. The chain combines TRBV5-6 with TRBJ1-2; D possibly corresponds to TRBD1 (5 bases). The CDR3 region has the DNA TGTGCCAGCAGCTGGAGGGCAGGGCGTGGCTACACCTTC. Translating gives CASSWRAGRGYTF.